This T cell receptor (beta chain) was obtained from a study of T cell responses to AZD1222 COVID-19 vaccine (dated by TCRdb to about 2021). About the full investigation: Because spike-specific TCR depth and breadth did not differ between the two schedules, AZD1222 recipients who got a second dose at roughly 4 weeks were pooled with those who got a second dose at roughly 12 weeks. Trial participants were enrolled into age subgroups of 18-55, 56-69 and 70-plus years, which contained about 150, 27 and 61 TCR-sequenced participants, respectively. TCR sequencing was performed for more than 230 trial participants, of whom about 200 were given two doses of AZD1222 and approximately 26 were given two doses of MenACWY control vaccine. General study outcomes and caveats: Conclusions about previously exposed vaccinees are limited, since just five to seven AZD1222 recipients were seropositive for SARS-CoV-2 at baseline. Reportedly, close to half of the unique spike-specific TCRs recognized epitopes lying outside the regions that are mutated in the B.1.351 and B.1.1.7 variants. The 56-69-year group was small, and its depth increase did not reach significance, likely because of low power. After two AZD1222 doses, spike-specific TCR breadth and depth were significantly higher than at day 0 and than in MenACWY recipients. Participants were mostly white British, with more females than males. The authors suggested clonal diversity may have been underestimated. Because no day 14 peak-response samples were available, the repertoires could be characterized only after the peak T cell response. The vaccine-associated CD4 TCRs covered the entire spike protein, and the dominant responses fell in regions 160-218 and 743-854.

In the germline V gene, CDR1 corresponds to SGHTA and CDR2 to FQGNSA. A distance of 9 bases separates the germline ends of V and J, which lose 6 bases and 4 bases respectively. The CDR3 has 12 amino acids, counting the end cysteine and phenylalanine. Kept here is only the CDR3 DNA, which spans 36 bases and is read in frame from base 1. The CDR3 regions of human TCRbeta chains were subjected to immunosequencing. The authors processed their data as follows. TCRs in the repertoires were compared against a reference library of SARS-CoV-2-specific TCRs that had been generated with the MIRA antigen-specificity platform. Breadth was defined as the fraction of unique TCRs that were SARS-CoV-2-associated. Depth was defined as the fraction of total T cells that were SARS-CoV-2-associated. Using the MIRA data, each spike-specific TCR was mapped to the spike region that the TCR reacts to and placed in a CD4 or CD8 class. Log10-transformed breadth and depth values were compared by one-way ANOVA with Sidak's multiple comparisons tests. Entries here come from immuneACCESS through TCRdb and include only in-frame sequences with V and J called. Some clones fail to appear in such tables; in the studies checked, an unresolved V gene covers under half of the shortfall, and the cause of the remainder is unknown. From that table come the V and J calls and clone size; the DNA was used to work out D and trimming. The sample table records more than 100,000 clones; 90% of these occur just once. 4% to 5.5% of the sample is taken by the ten largest.

As for this clone: Its antigen has not been determined. No much larger clone is present one base from it, and per-base qualities are unavailable.

The sample's time point, from its label and the paper: baseline before first vaccination. Samples from vaccinated people were obtained from the UK trials COV001 and COV002, which included a single-blind randomized controlled phase 2/3 trial of AZD1222 (ChAdOx1 nCoV-19) in healthy adults. For TCRbeta chain sequencing, PBMC samples from trial participants were taken at day 0 and at day 28 after the second dose. The chain links TRBV7-2 with TRBJ1-1, with no confidently assigned D gene. The TCR was taken from an adult in good health. The sample here was peripheral blood, taken on day 0 of AZD1222 vaccination. The nucleotide sequence is TGTGCCAGCAGAGGGTGGGGCACTGAAGCTTTCTTT. It specifies CASRGWGTEAFF.